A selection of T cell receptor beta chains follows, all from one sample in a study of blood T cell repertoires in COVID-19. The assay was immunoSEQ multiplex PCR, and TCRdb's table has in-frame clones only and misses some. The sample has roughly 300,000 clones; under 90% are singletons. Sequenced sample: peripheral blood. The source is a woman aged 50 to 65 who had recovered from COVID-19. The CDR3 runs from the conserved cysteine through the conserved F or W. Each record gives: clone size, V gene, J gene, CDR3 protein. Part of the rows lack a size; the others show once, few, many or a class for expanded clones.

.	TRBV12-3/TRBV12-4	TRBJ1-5	CASSRGPQPQHF
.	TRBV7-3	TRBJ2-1	CASSLGTSGSYEQFF
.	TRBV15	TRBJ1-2	CATSKDRGYGYGYTF
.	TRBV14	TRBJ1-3	CASSRGSPFGGNTIYF
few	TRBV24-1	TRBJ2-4	CATSGAQENIQYF
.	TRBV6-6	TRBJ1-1	CASSYATNTEAFF
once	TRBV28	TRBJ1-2	CASSTGQGGLGGYTF
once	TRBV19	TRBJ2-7	CASRRDGGTGGYEQYF
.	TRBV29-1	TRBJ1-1	CSVVGQGDTEAFF
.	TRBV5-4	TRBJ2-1	CASSKLGLAGVGEQFF
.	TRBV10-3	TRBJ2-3	CAISEWTGVPSTDTQYF
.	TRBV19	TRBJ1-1	CASSTYRGNTEAFF
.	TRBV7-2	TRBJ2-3	CASSTGSVSDTQYF
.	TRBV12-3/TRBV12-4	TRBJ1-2	CASGSLVRGGYTF
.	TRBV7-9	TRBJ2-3	CASSPVGGGSTDTQYF
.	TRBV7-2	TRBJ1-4	CASSLGQTAEKLFF
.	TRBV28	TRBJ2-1	CASSSAGEGYNEQFF
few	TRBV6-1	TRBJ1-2	CASSETGYYGYTF
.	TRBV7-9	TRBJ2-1	CASSSRDRTVNEQFF
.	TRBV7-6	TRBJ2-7	CVNRGRSYEQYF
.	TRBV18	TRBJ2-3	CASSPQAHSTDTQYF